This T cell receptor beta chain came from a study of T cell responses to AZD1222 COVID-19 vaccine. Study outcomes and limitations: The study identified only a handful of AZD1222 recipients as seropositive at baseline. Donors were largely white British and mainly female; clonal diversity was possibly underestimated.

Trimming took 4 bases from V and 2 from J; bases not matched to a gene: 4. Germline CDR1 reads MDHEN; CDR2 reads SYDVKM. The CDR3 totals 14 residues. The assay was immunoSEQ multiplex PCR, and TCRdb's table has in-frame clones only and misses some. Of fewer than 110,000 clones in the sample, 70% to 90% were seen once. Pooling of second doses given at about 4 or about 12 weeks was done. Remarks on this clone: Its antigen is undetermined.

This sequence was found in an adult who received the AZD1222 COVID-19 vaccine. The chain is built from TRBV28 and TRBJ2-7; TRBD2 aligns across 8 bases. Sequenced material: peripheral blood, taken 28 days after the second AZD1222 dose. DNA of the CDR3: TGTGCCAGCAGTTCCGGGACTAGTCCCTACGAGCAGTACTTC. As protein: CASSSGTSPYEQYF. The full variable domain, with the rest looked up from reference TRBV28 and TRBJ2-7, is DVKVTQSSRYLVKRTGEKVFLECVQDMDHENMFWYRQDPGLGLRLIYFSYDVKMKEKGDIPEGYSVSREKKERFSLILESASTNQTSMYLCASSSGTSPYEQYFGPGTRLTVT.